Following are 29 T cell receptor beta chains from one sample sequenced in a study of early T cells in non-severe SARS-CoV-2 infection. TCRdb fed the 5' RACE reads into MiXCR, producing one record per CDR3 protein. Of under 60,000 distinct CDR3 sequences listed, 7% to 10% are singletons. Sequenced sample: whole blood. The receptors shown here come from an adult who was a healthcare worker with PCR-confirmed SARS-CoV-2 infection or an uninfected control (not recorded which).

In its sample, this clonotype was seen a few times. This chain joins TRBV5-1 and TRBJ2-3; tentatively, D is TRBD2 (6 bases). With 9 bases removed from V and 4 bases from J, the gap between germline ends came to 18 bases. Germline assignment: CDR1 SGHRS and CDR2 YFSETQ. The CDR3 has 14 residues. In nucleotides, the CDR3 is TGCGCCACCGGGCGAGGAGGGTTCCCAGATACGCAGTATTTT. Amino acids: CATGRGGFPDTQYF.

This chain joins TRBV12-3 or TRBV12-4 and TRBJ2-6, with 7 bases fitting TRBD1. Trimming at V came to 6 bases and at J to 3 bases, leaving 5 bases not matched to a gene. The CDR3 length is 15 residues. CDR3 in amino acids: CASSKQGNGANVLTF. The CDR3 bases are TGTGCCAGCAGCAAACAGGGGAATGGGGCCAACGTCCTGACTTTC.

This chain joins TRBV29-1 and TRBJ2-7; D is perhaps TRBD2 (7 bases). This CDR3 has 11 residues. The V end lost 5 bases, the J end lost 4 bases, and 9 bases lay between the germline ends. CDR1 is SQVTM and CDR2 is ANQGSEA in the germline V gene. The CDR3 coding sequence is TGCAGCGTTAGGGGGGGATACGAGCAGTACTTC. Its translation is CSVRGGYEQYF.

This clonotype was counted a few times. The rearrangement links TRBV5-6 to TRBJ1-1; maybe TRBD1 (5 bases). Germline CDR1 reads SGHDT; CDR2 reads YYEEEE. The CDR3 sequence is 14 residues long. Trimming stripped 0 bases from V and 0 bases from J, with 6 bases between. CDR3 in DNA: TGTGCCAGCAGCTTGGACAGGATGAACACTGAAGCTTTCTTT. Amino acid sequence: CASSLDRMNTEAFF.

In its sample, this clonotype was seen a few times. The chain couples TRBV5-6 to TRBJ2-3; no reliable D call. The CDR3 runs to 13 residues. The V and J ends lost 4 bases and 2 bases respectively, with 8 bases between them. Germline CDR1 SGHDT, CDR2 YYEEEE. CDR3: CASSREVTDTQYF. CDR3 bases: TGTGCCAGCAGCCGAGAGGTCACAGATACGCAGTATTTT.

This clonotype came up a few times. J is TRBJ2-5 and V is TRBV24-1; D is perhaps TRBD2 (6 bases). Germline CDR1 and CDR2: KGHDR and SFDVKD. V lost 3 bases and J 4 bases, leaving 14 bases between the germline ends. This CDR3 spans 15 amino acids. The chain's CDR3 is CATSDPRVGGETQYF. The CDR3, as DNA: TGTGCCACCAGTGATCCGAGGGTGGGAGGAGAGACCCAGTACTTC.

The V gene is TRBV19, the J gene TRBJ2-1, with TRBD2 matching 8 bases. Germline lookup yields CDR1 LNHDA and CDR2 SQIVND (reference sequence). V lost 3 bases to trimming and J lost 7 bases; unmatched junction nucleotides: 11. The CDR3 totals 16 residues. The CDR3 here is CASSILEGGGINEQFF. CDR3 nucleotide sequence: TGTGCCAGTAGTATCCTCGAGGGCGGGGGGATTAATGAGCAGTTCTTC.

This clonotype showed up just a few times. V usage is TRBV29-1 and J usage is TRBJ2-7, with 8 bases fitting TRBD1. Germline V gene sequence: CDR1 SQVTM, CDR2 ANQGSEA. V shed 6 bases and J 6 bases; nucleotides not matched to a gene: 10. The CDR3 has 13 amino acids. The CDR3 here is CSVTPSGGGEQYF. As DNA, the CDR3 is TGCAGCGTGACCCCCTCAGGGGGCGGCGAGCAGTACTTC.

This clonotype was picked up a small number of times. V is TRBV4-1 and J is TRBJ2-3; D is uncertain. There are 14 residues in the CDR3. Trimming removed 0 bases at V and 4 bases at J, with 8 bases between. Germline lookup yields CDR1 MGHRA and CDR2 YSYEKL. CDR3 nucleotide sequence: TGCGCCAGCAGCCAAGATATAGTAGCAGATACGCAGTATTTT. Translated: CASSQDIVADTQYF.

The chain uses TRBV11-2 and TRBJ2-6, with D unclear. Trimming shortened V by 1 base and J by 7 bases, and 14 bases separated the two germline ends. Germline CDR1 and CDR2: SGHAT and FQNNGV. This CDR3 contains 16 residues. DNA of the CDR3: TGTGCCAGCAGCTTAGGTTCGTTGCTGGGTGCCAACGTCCTGACTTTC. Protein sequence: CASSLGSLLGANVLTF. The full variable domain, completed using reference TRBV11-2 and TRBJ2-6, is EAGVAQSPRYKIIEKRQSVAFWCNPISGHATLYWYQQILGQGPKLLIQFQNNGVVDDSQLPKDRFSAERLKGVDSTLKIQPAKLEDSAVYLCASSLGSLLGANVLTFGAGSRLTVL.

The sample holds a few counts of this clonotype. This rearrangement joins TRBV12-3 or TRBV12-4 to TRBJ1-1; D possibly corresponds to TRBD1 (6 bases). The CDR3 sequence is 13 residues long. V dropped 4 bases and J dropped 5 bases, with 11 bases sitting between them. The CDR3 sequence is CASSWTVGTEAFF. The CDR3 coding sequence is TGTGCCAGCAGTTGGACAGTTGGGACTGAAGCTTTCTTT.

The chain recombines TRBV12-3 or TRBV12-4 with TRBJ1-2; D might be TRBD1 (5 bases). This CDR3 is built from 12 residues. Trimming stripped 3 bases from V and 7 bases from J, with 9 bases between. The CDR3 coding sequence is TGTGCCAGCAGTTTTCGAACAGGTGGCTACACCTTC. Translated: CASSFRTGGYTF.

This clonotype showed up just a few times. The V gene is TRBV6-4, the J gene TRBJ1-2, with D hard to call. CDR1 is MRHNA, CDR2 SNTAGT, per germline. The CDR3 covers 12 residues. V lost 2 bases and J 8 bases, leaving 9 bases between the germline ends. For the CDR3, the DNA is TGTGCCAGCAGTGACAGGCGGTCCGGCTACACCTTC. Translation: CASSDRRSGYTF.

The chain uses TRBV5-1 and TRBJ1-6; 9 positions agree with TRBD1. Germline CDR1 and CDR2: SGHRS and YFSETQ. J was trimmed by 6 bases and V by 1 base; bases with no gene match: 2. This CDR3 spans 15 amino acids. DNA for the CDR3: TGCGCCAGCAGCTTGAAGGGACAGGGTAATTCACCCCTCCACTTT. Protein product: CASSLKGQGNSPLHF. The entire variable domain, with the rest obtained from reference TRBV5-1 and TRBJ1-6, is as follows: KAGVTQTPRYLIKTRGQQVTLSCSPISGHRSVSWYQQTPGQGLQFLFEYFSETQRNKGNFPGRFSGRQFSNSRSEMNVSTLELGDSALYLCASSLKGQGNSPLHFGNGTRLTVT.

There are many counts of this clonotype. J is TRBJ2-7 and V is TRBV29-1; 10 bases are shared with TRBD2. V trimming: 4 bases; J trimming: 9 bases; junction bases outside the gene matches: 12. CDR3 length: 14 amino acids. Germline-derived CDR1 and CDR2 are SQVTM and ANQGSEA. The DNA of the CDR3 is TGCAGCGTTGGGCTAGCGGGAGTAACTTTCGGGCAGTACTTC. This sequence encodes CSVGLAGVTFGQYF.

This clonotype was recorded a few times. This chain connects TRBV20-1 to TRBJ1-5, with TRBD1 identical over 8 bases. The germline gives CDR1 DFQATT, CDR2 SNEGSKA (reference sequence). The CDR3 is 14 residues long. The V gene end was trimmed by 6 bases and the J gene end by 5 bases; junction bases not matched to a gene: 9. The CDR3 here is CSAQTGASDQPQHF. The CDR3 coding sequence is TGCAGTGCCCAGACAGGGGCGAGCGATCAGCCCCAGCATTTT.

The chain recombines TRBV18 with TRBJ1-2; TRBD1 might be the D (6 bases). This CDR3 has 13 amino acids. Germline V gene sequence: CDR1 KGHSH, CDR2 LQKENI. With 0 bases removed from V and 5 bases from J, the gap between germline ends came to 7 bases. For the CDR3, the DNA is TGTGCCAGCTCACCACCAACAGGGTATGGCTACACCTTC. Its translation: CASSPPTGYGYTF.

This CDR3 is CASSQRTGNFYEQFF. The CDR3 DNA reads TGCGCCAGCAGCCAGAGGACAGGGAATTTCTATGAGCAGTTCTTC. The V call is TRBV4-1, the J call TRBJ2-1; TRBD1 agrees at 8 bases. This CDR3 spans 15 amino acids. The junction had 9 bases not matched to a gene; V was cut back by 3 bases and J by 8 bases. Germline CDR1 reads MGHRA; CDR2 reads YSYEKL.

The chain is built from TRBV5-1 and TRBJ2-1; D not resolved. V was trimmed by 3 bases and J by 6 bases, leaving 19 bases between them. The CDR3 contains 16 residues. Germline V gene sequence: CDR1 SGHRS, CDR2 YFSETQ. Written as DNA, the CDR3 is TGCGCCAGCAGCTCTGACTCCCAGGCACACTTCAATGAGCAGTTCTTC. Translating gives CASSSDSQAHFNEQFF.

The chain carries TRBV10-3 and TRBJ2-3; perhaps TRBD1 as D (5 bases). The germline CDR1 and CDR2 sequences are ENHRY and SYGVKD. This CDR3 has 13 amino acids. V shed 11 bases and J shed 2 bases, with 14 bases lying between them. CDR3 sequence reads: CASSGISTDTQYF. The CDR3 DNA reads as TGTGCCTCATCAGGGATATCCACAGATACGCAGTATTTT.

V and J are TRBV20-1 and TRBJ2-7; 8 bases are a match to TRBD1. This CDR3 contains 13 residues. Trimming took 6 bases from V and 7 from J; bases not matched to a gene: 11. Germline V CDR1 and CDR2: DFQATT, SNEGSKA (reference sequence). For the CDR3, the DNA is TGCAGTGCCAGGGGGCACTCTGTGTTTGAGCAGTACTTC. It specifies CSARGHSVFEQYF.

The CDR3 here is CASSPTTGVGGSGEQFF. The CDR3, as DNA: TGTGCCAGCTCACCCACAACAGGGGTAGGTGGTTCGGGTGAGCAGTTCTTC. The V call is TRBV18, the J call TRBJ2-1; 7 nucleotides agree with TRBD1. This CDR3 is built from 17 residues. J lost 9 bases, V lost 3 bases, and 17 bases had no gene match. CDR1 KGHSH and CDR2 LQKENI come from the germline V gene.

This clonotype was picked up a small number of times. The chain links TRBV7-6 to TRBJ2-2; no clear D. Germline V gene sequence: CDR1 SGHVS, CDR2 FNYEAQ. V was cut by 3 bases and J by 6 bases, with 17 bases left in between. This CDR3 is 16 amino acids long. CDR3 amino acids: CASSFHRKPDAGELFF. Here the CDR3 DNA reads TGTGCCAGCAGCTTTCATCGGAAACCCGATGCCGGGGAGCTGTTTTTT. Variable domain in full (rest from reference TRBV7-6 and TRBJ2-2): GAGVSQSPRYKVTKRGQDVALRCDPISGHVSLYWYRQALGQGPEFLTYFNYEAQQDKSGLPNDRFSAERPEGSISTLTIQRTEQRDSAMYRCASSFHRKPDAGELFFGEGSRLTVL.

The sample holds a few counts of this clonotype. The chain links TRBV24-1 to TRBJ2-1, with TRBD2 matching over 12 bases. The CDR3 runs 17 residues. In germline, CDR1 is KGHDR, CDR2 SFDVKD. The V gene end was trimmed by 2 bases and the J gene end by 0 bases; junction bases not matched to a gene: 1. For the CDR3, the DNA is TGTGCCACCAGTGATTCTAGCGGGAGGGCCTCCTACAATGAGCAGTTCTTC. Translated, it gives CATSDSSGRASYNEQFF.

This clonotype was observed at least ten times. V usage is TRBV7-9 and J usage is TRBJ2-2, with D unclear. Trimming took off 3 bases at V and 6 bases at J, with 8 bases between the two ends. CDR1 and CDR2 (germline): SEHNR, FQNEAQ (reference sequence). CDR3 length equals 13 residues. The CDR3 DNA is TGTGCCAGCAGCTTTCGGTGGTCCGGGGAGCTGTTTTTT. Translated, it gives CASSFRWSGELFF. Using reference TRBV7-9 and TRBJ2-2 for the parts outside the CDR3, the full variable domain is DTGVSQNPRHKITKRGQNVTFRCDPISEHNRLYWYRQTLGQGPEFLTYFQNEAQLEKSRLLSDRFSAERPKGSFSTLEIQRTEQGDSAMYLCASSFRWSGELFFGEGSRLTVL.

J is TRBJ2-1 and V is TRBV20-1; D tentatively fits TRBD1 or TRBD2 (5 bases each). Germline CDR1 and CDR2: DFQATT and SNEGSKA (reference sequence). V lost 3 bases and J 6 bases, leaving 15 bases between the germline ends. This CDR3 is built from 14 residues. CDR3 region: CSARGTESPNEQFF. The CDR3 bases are TGCAGTGCTAGGGGGACGGAGTCCCCCAATGAGCAGTTCTTC.

This clonotype turned up a few times. The rearrangement uses TRBV20-1 and TRBJ2-1, with TRBD2 matching over 8 bases. CDR1 is DFQATT, CDR2 SNEGSKA, per germline (reference sequence). The CDR3 is made up of 14 amino acids. The J segment lost 10 bases and the V segment lost 1 base, leaving 9 bases of the junction unmatched. This chain's CDR3 is CSARGGSGIGEQFF. For the CDR3, the DNA is TGCAGTGCTAGAGGTGGTAGCGGGATCGGCGAGCAGTTCTTC.

The CDR3 DNA reads TGTGCCATCCGGCGGGGGGGCGGTGAAACAGATACGCAGTATTTT. Amino acids: CAIRRGGGETDTQYF. This rearrangement joins TRBV10-3 to TRBJ2-3, with 9 bases fitting TRBD2. From germline, CDR1 is ENHRY and CDR2 SYGVKD. The length of the CDR3 is 15 residues. After removal of 8 bases from V and 3 bases from J, the junction contained 9 bases not matched to a gene.

This clonotype was seen a few times. The chain joins TRBV5-1 to TRBJ2-4; 10 bases line up with TRBD1. V was pared by 4 bases and J by 8 bases, with 3 bases of the junction left unmatched. In germline, CDR1 is SGHRS, CDR2 YFSETQ. The CDR3 has 13 amino acids. CDR3 nucleotide sequence: TGCGCCAGCAGCGAGGGACAGGGGTACATTCAGTACTTC. Protein sequence: CASSEGQGYIQYF.